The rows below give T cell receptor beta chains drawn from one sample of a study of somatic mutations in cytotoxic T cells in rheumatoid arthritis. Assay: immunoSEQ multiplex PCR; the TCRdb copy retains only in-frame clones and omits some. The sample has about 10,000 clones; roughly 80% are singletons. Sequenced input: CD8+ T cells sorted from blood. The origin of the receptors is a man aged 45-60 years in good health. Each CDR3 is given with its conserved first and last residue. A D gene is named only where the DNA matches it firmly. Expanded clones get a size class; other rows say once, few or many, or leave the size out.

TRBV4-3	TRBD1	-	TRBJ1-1	CASSFRGSAFF	TGCGCCAGCAGCTTCAGGGGGTCGGCTTTCTTT
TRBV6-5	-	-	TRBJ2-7	CASSPSDGYEQYF	TGTGCCAGCAGTCCCAGCGACGGCTACGAGCAGTACTTC
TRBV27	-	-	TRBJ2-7	CASSPIRDKGYEQYF	TGTGCCAGCAGTCCAATCCGGGACAAGGGCTACGAGCAGTACTTC
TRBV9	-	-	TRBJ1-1	CASSSGKMNTEAFF	TGTGCCAGCAGCTCAGGAAAAATGAACACTGAAGCTTTCTTT
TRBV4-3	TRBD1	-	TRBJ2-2	CASSQGWDRGNTGELFF	TGCGCCAGCAGCCAAGGCTGGGACAGGGGGAACACCGGGGAGCTGTTTTTT
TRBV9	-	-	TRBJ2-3	CASSRFSGSTDTQYF	TGTGCCAGCAGCCGGTTCTCGGGGAGTACAGATACGCAGTATTTT
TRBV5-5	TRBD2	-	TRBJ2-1	CASSFSGRRNEQFF	TGTGCCAGCAGCTTTAGCGGGAGGAGGAATGAGCAGTTCTTC
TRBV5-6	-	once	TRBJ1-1	CASSLGGGRAFF	TGTGCCAGCAGCTTGGGGGGAGGGAGGGCTTTCTTT
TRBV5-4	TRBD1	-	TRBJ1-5	CASSSRNRQGAQPQHF	TGTGCCAGCAGCTCCAGAAACAGACAGGGCGCTCAGCCCCAGCATTTT
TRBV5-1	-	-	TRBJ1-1	CASSQTGLYTEAFF	TGCGCCAGCAGCCAGACAGGCTTGTACACTGAAGCTTTCTTT
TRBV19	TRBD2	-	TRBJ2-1	CASRPRGHTRTSGGVRNEQFF	TGTGCCAGTAGGCCCCGGGGACATACAAGGACTAGCGGGGGAGTTCGCAATGAGCAGTTCTTC
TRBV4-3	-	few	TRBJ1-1	CASSQEERNTEAFF	TGCGCCAGCAGCCAAGAAGAGAGGAACACTGAAGCTTTCTTT
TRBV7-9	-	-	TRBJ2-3	CASSPSEVQTDTQYF	TGTGCCAGCAGTCCTTCTGAGGTACAAACAGATACGCAGTATTTT
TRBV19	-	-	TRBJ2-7	CASSIRGRGTPDSYEQYF	TGTGCCAGTAGTATAAGGGGCCGGGGGACCCCAGACTCCTACGAGCAGTACTTC
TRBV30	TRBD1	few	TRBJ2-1	CAWSTAGQGNEQFF	TGTGCCTGGAGTACCGCGGGACAGGGCAATGAGCAGTTCTTC
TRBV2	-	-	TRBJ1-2	CASRGHQGLW	TGTGCCAGCAGAGGACATCAGGGTTTGTGG
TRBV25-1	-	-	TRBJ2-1	CASSAPDSTYNEQFF	TGTGCCAGCAGTGCTCCGGACAGCACTTACAATGAGCAGTTCTTC
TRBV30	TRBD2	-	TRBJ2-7	CAWSDPVSGRAWEQYF	TGTGCCTGGAGTGATCCGGTGAGCGGGAGGGCTTGGGAGCAGTACTTC
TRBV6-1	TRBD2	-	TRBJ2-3	CASSETSGGGTDTQYF	TGTGCCAGCAGTGAAACGAGCGGGGGGGGCACAGATACGCAGTATTTT
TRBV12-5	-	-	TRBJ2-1	CASGLGQTEQFF	TGTGCTAGTGGTTTGGGACAGACTGAGCAGTTCTTC
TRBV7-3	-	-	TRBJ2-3	CASSPMAGRGDTQYF	TGTGCCAGCAGCCCAATGGCGGGCCGGGGAGATACGCAGTATTTT
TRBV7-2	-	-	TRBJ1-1	CASSLEQGAEAFF	TGTGCCAGCAGCTTAGAACAGGGCGCTGAAGCTTTCTTT
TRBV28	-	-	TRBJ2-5	CASSSSEETQYF	TGTGCCAGCAGTTCAAGCGAAGAGACCCAGTACTTC
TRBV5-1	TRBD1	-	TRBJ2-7	CASTYGGTGDEQYF	TGCGCCAGCACCTACGGTGGGACAGGGGACGAGCAGTACTTC
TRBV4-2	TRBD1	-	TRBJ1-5	CASSQSQGAGRPFSNQPQHF	TGTGCCAGCAGCCAATCACAGGGGGCGGGGAGGCCCTTTAGCAATCAGCCCCAGCATTTT
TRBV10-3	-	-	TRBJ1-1	CAIRVTARNTEAFF	TGTGCCATCAGAGTGACAGCAAGGAACACTGAAGCTTTCTTT
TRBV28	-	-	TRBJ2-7	CASSLSRGRFWGEQYF	TGTGCCAGCAGTTTATCGCGAGGGCGATTTTGGGGCGAGCAGTACTTC
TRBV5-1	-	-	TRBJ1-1	CASSLDKNTEAFF	TGCGCCAGCAGCTTGGACAAGAACACTGAAGCTTTCTTT
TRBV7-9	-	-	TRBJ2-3	CASSLPTGWGTDTQYF	TGTGCCAGCAGCTTACCCACAGGGTGGGGCACAGATACGCAGTATTTT
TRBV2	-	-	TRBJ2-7	CASSDTVEQYF	TGTGCCAGCAGTGATACAGTGGAGCAGTACTTC
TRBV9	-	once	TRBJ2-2	CASSGGQGNTGELFF	TGTGCCAGCAGCGGGGGGCAGGGGAACACCGGGGAGCTGTTTTTT
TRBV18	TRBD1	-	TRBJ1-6	CASSPQGQGGNSPLHF	TGCGCCAGCTCACCACAAGGACAGGGGGGCAATTCACCCCTCCACTTT
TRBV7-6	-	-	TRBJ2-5	CASRRGWEETQYF	TGTGCCAGCAGGCGAGGGTGGGAGGAGACCCAGTACTTC
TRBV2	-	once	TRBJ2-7	CASSEAQGMSSYEQYF	TGTGCCAGCAGTGAAGCACAGGGTATGAGCTCCTACGAGCAGTACTTC
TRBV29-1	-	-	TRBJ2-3	CSVDHGSTDTQYF	TGCAGCGTTGACCACGGTAGCACAGATACGCAGTATTTT
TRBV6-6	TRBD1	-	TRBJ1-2	CASSLAGGEYGYTF	TGTGCCAGCAGTTTGGCAGGGGGCGAGTATGGCTACACCTTC
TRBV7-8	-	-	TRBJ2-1	CASSFLRAGASLNEQFF	TGTGCCAGCAGCTTTCTTCGGGCGGGGGCATCGTTGAATGAGCAGTTCTTC